This T cell receptor (beta chain) is drawn from a study of a mutant IDH1 vaccine in newly diagnosed glioma. A few counts support this clone. The antigen is undetermined. As for time point: week 11, during vaccination. Doses consisted of 300 ug of mutant IDH1 20-mer peptide each, paired with topical imiquimod. Here immunoSEQ multiplex PCR was the method, and the copy in TCRdb shows in-frame clones only, minus some. The sample consists of approximately 36,000 clones, 80% of them appearing once. The source is a woman in her 30s with glioma. Some clones in this sample may be carry-over from other donors' samples. Sequences were derived from peripheral blood mononuclear cells (PBMCs), sampled from a glioma patient whose treatment included an IDH1 peptide vaccine.

CDR3 coding DNA: TGCGCCAGCAGCCTATTGTCTGGACAAGGTGAAGCTTTCTTT. It codes for CASSLLSGQGEAFF. V and J are TRBV4-1 and TRBJ1-1, with D possibly being TRBD1 (5 bases). Germline V gene lookup returns CDR1 MGHRA and CDR2 YSYEKL. The CDR3 runs to 14 residues. The V gene lost 4 bases and the J gene lost 7 bases, with 16 bases spanning the gap.